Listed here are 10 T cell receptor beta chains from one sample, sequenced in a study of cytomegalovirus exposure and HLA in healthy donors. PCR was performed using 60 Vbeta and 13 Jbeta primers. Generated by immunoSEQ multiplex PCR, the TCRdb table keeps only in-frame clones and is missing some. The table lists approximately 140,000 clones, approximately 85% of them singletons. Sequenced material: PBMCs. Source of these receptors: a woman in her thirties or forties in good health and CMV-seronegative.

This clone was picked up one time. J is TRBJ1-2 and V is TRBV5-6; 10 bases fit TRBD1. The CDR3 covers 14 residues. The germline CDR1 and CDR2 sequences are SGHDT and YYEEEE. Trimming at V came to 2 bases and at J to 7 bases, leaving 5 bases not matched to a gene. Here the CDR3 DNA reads TGTGCCAGCAGCTTCACCTGGACAGGGGGTGGCTACACCTTC. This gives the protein CASSFTWTGGGYTF.

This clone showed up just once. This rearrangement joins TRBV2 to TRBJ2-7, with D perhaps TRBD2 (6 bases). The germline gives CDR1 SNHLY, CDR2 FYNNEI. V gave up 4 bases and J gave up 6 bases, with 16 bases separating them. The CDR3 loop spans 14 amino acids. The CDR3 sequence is CASSGRGFGGEQYF. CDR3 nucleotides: TGTGCCAGCAGTGGACGGGGGTTCGGCGGCGAGCAGTACTTC.

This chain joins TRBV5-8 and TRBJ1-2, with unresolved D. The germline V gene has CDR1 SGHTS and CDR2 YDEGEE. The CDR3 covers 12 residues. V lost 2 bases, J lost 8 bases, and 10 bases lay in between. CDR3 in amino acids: CASSFGSRGYTF. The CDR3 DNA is TGTGCCAGCAGCTTTGGCAGTCGAGGCTACACCTTC.

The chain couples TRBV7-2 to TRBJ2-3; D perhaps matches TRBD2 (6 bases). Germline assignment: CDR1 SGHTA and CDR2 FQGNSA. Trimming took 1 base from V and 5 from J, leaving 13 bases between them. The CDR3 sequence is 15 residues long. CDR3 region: CASSLVRLVRDTQYF. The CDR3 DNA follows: TGTGCCAGCAGCTTAGTGAGACTAGTTAGAGATACGCAGTATTTT. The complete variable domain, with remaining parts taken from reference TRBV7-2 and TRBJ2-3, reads GAGVSQSPSNKVTEKGKDVELRCDPISGHTALYWYRQSLGQGLEFLIYFQGNSAPDKSGLPSDRFSAERTGGSVSTLTIQRTQQEDSAVYLCASSLVRLVRDTQYFGPGTRLTVL.

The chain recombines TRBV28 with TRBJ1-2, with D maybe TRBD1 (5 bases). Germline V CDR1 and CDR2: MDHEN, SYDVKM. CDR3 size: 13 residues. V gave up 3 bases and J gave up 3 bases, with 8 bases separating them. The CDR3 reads CASSFPGYYGYTF. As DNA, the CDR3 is TGTGCCAGCAGTTTTCCAGGGTACTATGGCTACACCTTC.

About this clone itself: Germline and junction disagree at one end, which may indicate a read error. The chain's CDR3 is CSSSFFMGQGGNTEAFF. The CDR3 bases are TGTTCCAGCAGCTTCTTTATGGGACAGGGCGGAAACACTGAAGCTTTCTTT. The chain joins TRBV7-9 to TRBJ1-1; TRBD1 aligns across 9 bases. The CDR3 contains 17 residues. From germline, CDR1 is SEHNR and CDR2 FQNEAQ (reference sequence).

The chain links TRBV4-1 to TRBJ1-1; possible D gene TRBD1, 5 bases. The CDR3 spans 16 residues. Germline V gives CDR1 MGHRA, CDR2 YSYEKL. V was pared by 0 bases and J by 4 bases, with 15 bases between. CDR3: CASSQEKRGGSTEAFF. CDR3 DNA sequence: TGCGCCAGCAGCCAAGAAAAGCGGGGGGGGAGCACTGAAGCTTTCTTT.

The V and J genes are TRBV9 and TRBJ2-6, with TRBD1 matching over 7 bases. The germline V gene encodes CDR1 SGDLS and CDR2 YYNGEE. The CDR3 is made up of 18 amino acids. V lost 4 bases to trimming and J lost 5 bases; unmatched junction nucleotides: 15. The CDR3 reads CASSSGQVSLRRANVLTF. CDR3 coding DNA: TGTGCCAGCAGCTCTGGACAGGTTTCTCTTCGTAGGGCCAACGTCCTGACTTTC.

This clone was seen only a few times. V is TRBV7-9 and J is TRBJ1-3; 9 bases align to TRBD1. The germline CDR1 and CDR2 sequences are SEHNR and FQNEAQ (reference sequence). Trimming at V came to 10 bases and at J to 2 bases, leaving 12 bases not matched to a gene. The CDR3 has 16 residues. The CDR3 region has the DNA TGTGCCATTCCACAGGGGGCTGTAAGTGCTGGAAACACCATATATTTT. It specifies CAIPQGAVSAGNTIYF. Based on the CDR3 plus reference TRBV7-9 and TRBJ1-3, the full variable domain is DTGVSQNPRHKITKRGQNVTFRCDPISEHNRLYWYRQTLGQGPEFLTYFQNEAQLEKSRLLSDRFSAERPKGSFSTLEIQRTEQGDSAMYLCAIPQGAVSAGNTIYFGEGSWLTVV.

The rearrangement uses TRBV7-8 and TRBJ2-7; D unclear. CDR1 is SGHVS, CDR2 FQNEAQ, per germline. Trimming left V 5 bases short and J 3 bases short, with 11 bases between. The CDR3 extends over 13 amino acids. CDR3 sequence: CASSIHRFYEQYF. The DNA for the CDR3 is TGTGCCAGCAGCATACACCGCTTCTACGAGCAGTACTTC. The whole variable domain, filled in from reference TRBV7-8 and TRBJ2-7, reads GAGVSQSPRYKVAKRGQDVALRCDPISGHVSLFWYQQALGQGPEFLTYFQNEAQLDKSGLPSDRFFAERPEGSVSTLKIQRTQQEDSAVYLCASSIHRFYEQYFGPGTRLTVT.